The 28 T cell receptor beta chains below all came from one sample that was sequenced in a study of cytomegalovirus exposure and HLA in healthy donors. The study ran its PCR with 60 Vbeta and 13 Jbeta primers. Sequencing used immunoSEQ multiplex PCR; TCRdb keeps in-frame clones, though not all of them. Altogether around 180,000 clones are present, about 88% being singletons, with the ten largest covering 1.5% to 2%. The sequencing input was PBMCs. These receptors all stem from a woman younger than 30 in good health and CMV-seronegative.

The chain is built from TRBV5-1 and TRBJ1-2, with 7 bases fitting TRBD1. CDR1 is SGHRS, CDR2 YFSETQ, per germline. This CDR3 region has 14 residues. The V gene end was trimmed by 2 bases and the J gene end by 8 bases; junction bases not matched to a gene: 9. CDR3 in DNA: TGCGCCAGCAGCTTCGGACAGGCCGCTGGAGGCTACACCTTC. It encodes CASSFGQAAGGYTF.

This chain uses TRBV9 with TRBJ2-3; D is possibly TRBD2 (7 bases). This CDR3 has 15 amino acids. The V end lost 0 bases, the J end lost 2 bases, and 10 bases lay between the germline ends. Per germline, CDR1 SGDLS and CDR2 YYNGEE. CDR3 coding DNA: TGTGCCAGCAGCGTAGAGGGGGGGCCCACAGATACGCAGTATTTT. It specifies CASSVEGGPTDTQYF.

The J gene is TRBJ2-7, the V gene TRBV6-4, with a possible D match to TRBD1 (6 bases). CDR1 is MRHNA, CDR2 SNTAGT, per germline. This CDR3 contains 15 residues. V lost 10 bases and J 2 bases, leaving 21 bases between the germline ends. CDR3 nucleotide sequence: TGTGCCACCTTCTGGGCGCTGGACAGTACCTACGAGCAGTACTTC. This sequence encodes CATFWALDSTYEQYF.

The CDR3 nucleotides are TGTGCCAGCAGCCCCCGGACAGGTGGCTACACCTTC. Translated: CASSPRTGGYTF. This chain uses TRBV7-2 with TRBJ1-2, with TRBD1 identical over 7 bases. Germline CDR1 and CDR2: SGHTA and FQGNSA. This CDR3 region has 12 residues. J lost 7 bases, V lost 5 bases, and 4 bases had no gene match. The full variable domain, in which reference TRBV7-2 and TRBJ1-2 provide the parts outside the CDR3, is GAGVSQSPSNKVTEKGKDVELRCDPISGHTALYWYRQSLGQGLEFLIYFQGNSAPDKSGLPSDRFSAERTGGSVSTLTIQRTQQEDSAVYLCASSPRTGGYTFGSGTRLTVV.

The chain recombines TRBV11-2 with TRBJ2-7; D may be TRBD1 (5 bases). Germline CDR1 is SGHAT and CDR2 is FQNNGV. Trimming stripped 5 bases from V and 4 bases from J, with 12 bases between. This CDR3 is built from 13 residues. This chain's CDR3 is CASSPNQGYEQYF. The DNA of the CDR3 is TGTGCCAGCAGCCCTAACCAGGGTTACGAGCAGTACTTC.

The rearrangement uses TRBV23-1 and TRBJ1-4, with TRBD1 as a possible D gene (5 bases). TRBV23-1 is given ORF status, its function remaining uncertain. The CDR3 has 14 amino acids. V lost 7 bases and J 6 bases, leaving 15 bases between the germline ends. The CDR3: CASTRRGGDEKLFF. The CDR3 coding sequence is TGCGCCAGCACCCGAAGGGGCGGGGATGAAAAACTGTTTTTT.

This chain joins TRBV7-2 and TRBJ1-6; D ambiguous. The V end lost 0 bases, the J end lost 0 bases, and 3 bases lay between the germline ends. Germline assignment: CDR1 SGHTA and CDR2 FQGNSA. This CDR3 contains 15 residues. The chain's CDR3 is CASSLASSYNSPLHF. CDR3 in DNA: TGTGCCAGCAGCTTAGCCAGCTCCTATAATTCACCCCTCCACTTT. The variable domain in full, completed from reference TRBV7-2 and TRBJ1-6, reads GAGVSQSPSNKVTEKGKDVELRCDPISGHTALYWYRQSLGQGLEFLIYFQGNSAPDKSGLPSDRFSAERTGGSVSTLTIQRTQQEDSAVYLCASSLASSYNSPLHFGNGTRLTVT.

This clone has just one count. The genes are TRBV14 and TRBJ1-2; D gene ambiguous. The germline V gene encodes CDR1 SGHDN and CDR2 FVKESK. V was shortened by 2 bases and J by 6 bases, with 10 bases between the two germline ends. The CDR3 sequence is 13 residues long. This CDR3 reads CASSQKRVDGYTF. CDR3 DNA: TGTGCCAGCAGCCAAAAACGGGTCGATGGCTACACCTTC.

The chain recombines TRBV7-2 with TRBJ2-4; a weak D match, TRBD2 (6 bases). The CDR3 covers 17 residues. Trimming took 4 bases from V and 0 from J, leaving 16 bases between them. The germline gives CDR1 SGHTA, CDR2 FQGNSA. The CDR3 bases are TGTGCCAGCAGCTCCCGATCTAGCGTCCTAGCCAAAAACATTCAGTACTTC. Translating it yields CASSSRSSVLAKNIQYF.

V is TRBV5-4 and J is TRBJ1-1; D uncertain. Germline V CDR1 and CDR2: SGHNT, YYREEE (reference sequence). This CDR3 is 14 amino acids long. V lost 2 bases to trimming and J lost 0 bases, with 8 bases between them. As DNA, the CDR3 is TGTGCCAGCAGCTTTCCTACGCTGAACACTGAAGCTTTCTTT. Translation gives CASSFPTLNTEAFF. The entire variable domain, with the rest obtained from reference TRBV5-4 and TRBJ1-1, is as follows: ETGVTQSPTHLIKTRGQQVTLRCSSQSGHNTVSWYQQALGQGPQFIFQYYREEENGRGNFPPRFSGLQFPNYSSELNVNALELDDSALYLCASSFPTLNTEAFFGQGTRLTVV.

The rearrangement joins TRBV9 to TRBJ2-7; 9 nucleotides align to TRBD1. Germline CDR1 reads SGDLS; CDR2 reads YYNGEE. J was trimmed by 4 bases and V by 4 bases; bases with no gene match: 6. The length of the CDR3 is 14 residues. CDR3 loop: CASSFGTGMYEQYF. CDR3 coding DNA: TGTGCCAGCAGCTTCGGGACAGGGATGTACGAGCAGTACTTC.

This chain uses TRBV5-1 with TRBJ1-4; maybe TRBD1 (5 bases). Germline-derived CDR1 and CDR2 are SGHRS and YFSETQ. The CDR3 extends over 15 amino acids. V lost 4 bases and J 8 bases, leaving 18 bases between the germline ends. CDR3 amino acids: CASSLQGTSIEKLFF. In DNA, the CDR3 is TGCGCCAGCAGCCTTCAGGGTACTTCGATCGAAAAACTGTTTTTT.

This chain links TRBV5-4 with TRBJ1-1; 7 bases line up with TRBD1. Trimming cost V 3 bases and J 1 base; bases outside gene matches: 9. Germline values: CDR1 SGHNT, CDR2 YYREEE (reference sequence). The CDR3 is 16 residues long. The CDR3 region has the DNA TGTGCCAGCAGCTCGCCTACCGGGACAGAGAACACTGAAGCTTTCTTT. It specifies CASSSPTGTENTEAFF.

The J gene is TRBJ2-2, the V gene TRBV6-1, with 8 positions matching TRBD2. CDR3 length: 13 residues. Looked up from germline, CDR1 is MNHNS and CDR2 is SASEGT. With 10 bases clipped from V and 6 bases from J, the junction kept 7 bases outside the gene matches. CDR3 nucleotides: TGTGCCACCCGATATAGCGGGGCCGGGGAGCTGTTTTTT. It encodes CATRYSGAGELFF.

The chain couples TRBV2 to TRBJ2-5, with 8 bases matching TRBD1. The CDR3 sequence is 14 residues long. V lost 6 bases and J lost 0; bases outside the gene matches: 3. Germline V gene lookup returns CDR1 SNHLY and CDR2 FYNNEI. The CDR3 here is CASRDRAYQETQYF. The CDR3, as DNA: TGTGCCAGCAGGGACAGGGCCTACCAAGAGACCCAGTACTTC.

The chain combines TRBV2 with TRBJ2-7; no definite D call. Trimming left V 6 bases short and J 0 bases short, with 15 bases between. CDR1 is SNHLY and CDR2 is FYNNEI in the germline V gene. The CDR3 has 15 residues. CDR3 nucleotides: TGTGCCAGCAGCGCTGACTTCTTCCGCTCCTACGAGCAGTACTTC. This codes for CASSADFFRSYEQYF.

The J gene is TRBJ2-7, the V gene TRBV4-2; 8 bases line up with TRBD2. Trimming removed 0 bases from V and 2 bases from J; junction bases left unmatched: 0. The CDR3 extends over 14 amino acids. Germline V gene data show CDR1 as LGHNA and CDR2 as YNFKEQ. CDR3 sequence: CASSQDGGAYEQYF. The CDR3 DNA follows: TGTGCCAGCAGCCAAGACGGGGGGGCCTACGAGCAGTACTTC.

The gene calls are TRBV6-6 and TRBJ2-3; maybe TRBD2 (6 bases). From germline, CDR1 is MNHNY and CDR2 SVGAGI (reference sequence). Trimming removed 5 bases at V and 1 base at J, with 10 bases between. CDR3 length: 14 residues. The CDR3 protein is CASSPGGGTDTQYF. The CDR3 nucleotides read TGTGCCAGCAGTCCCGGGGGAGGCACAGATACGCAGTATTTT.

This chain joins TRBV30 and TRBJ2-7; D is perhaps TRBD2 (5 bases). The length of the CDR3 is 13 residues. From germline, CDR1 is GTSNPN and CDR2 SVGIG (reference sequence). V lost 7 bases and J 1 base, leaving 14 bases between the germline ends. This CDR3 is CAFAGSGSYEQYF. In DNA form, the CDR3 reads TGTGCCTTCGCCGGCAGCGGATCCTACGAGCAGTACTTC.

The chain is built from TRBV7-8 and TRBJ1-5; TRBD1 agrees at 9 bases. The ends lost 6 bases at V and 0 bases at J; junction bases unmatched: 12. In germline, CDR1 is SGHVS, CDR2 FQNEAQ. The CDR3 runs 18 residues. For the CDR3, the DNA is TGTGCCAGCAGTCGGGACAGGGTCAATTCGCATAGCAATCAGCCCCAGCATTTT. This gives the protein CASSRDRVNSHSNQPQHF.

This chain uses TRBV6-1 with TRBJ2-1; TRBD2 agrees at 10 bases. The germline V gene encodes CDR1 MNHNS and CDR2 SASEGT. The V and J ends lost 7 bases and 4 bases, in that order; junction bases with no gene match: 4. This CDR3 contains 14 residues. The CDR3 region has the DNA TGTGCCAGCATGCGGACTAGCGGTTACAATGAGCAGTTCTTC. This codes for CASMRTSGYNEQFF.

The chain uses TRBV9 and TRBJ2-2; 9 bases are a match to TRBD2. Germline-derived CDR1 and CDR2 are SGDLS and YYNGEE. The CDR3 runs 18 residues. Trimming cost V 4 bases and J 5 bases; bases outside gene matches: 15. CDR3 sequence reads: CASSPPLIAGVSTGELFF. As DNA, the CDR3 is TGTGCCAGCAGCCCCCCCCTCATAGCGGGAGTGAGTACCGGGGAGCTGTTTTTT. The full variable domain, completed using reference TRBV9 and TRBJ2-2, is DSGVTQTPKHLITATGQRVTLRCSPRSGDLSVYWYQQSLDQGLQFLIQYYNGEERAKGNILERFSAQQFPDLHSELNLSSLELGDSALYFCASSPPLIAGVSTGELFFGEGSRLTVL.

Concerning this clone itself: Distinct nucleotide sequences in the sample also encode this CDR3. The chain recombines TRBV19 with TRBJ1-1; TRBD1 agrees at 8 bases. CDR1 LNHDA and CDR2 SQIVND come from the germline V gene (reference sequence). The CDR3 length is 16 residues. J was trimmed by 0 bases and V by 0 bases; bases with no gene match: 3. The CDR3 bases are TGTGCCAGTAGTATAGACAGGGGGCGACTGAACACTGAAGCTTTCTTT. It specifies CASSIDRGRLNTEAFF.

The CDR3, as DNA: TGTGCCAGCAGCGGGCTTGGGAGCGTTTACAATGAGCAGTTCTTC. Translated: CASSGLGSVYNEQFF. This chain uses TRBV25-1 with TRBJ2-1, with D possibly matching TRBD2 (5 bases). The germline V gene encodes CDR1 MGHDK and CDR2 SYGVNS. The CDR3 length is 15 residues. Trimming took 6 bases from V and 4 from J, leaving 16 bases between them. Full variable domain (remainder filled in from reference TRBV25-1 and TRBJ2-1): EADIYQTPRYLVIGTGKKITLECSQTMGHDKMYWYQQDPGMELHLIHYSYGVNSTEKGDLSSESTVSRIRTEHFPLTLESARPSHTSQYLCASSGLGSVYNEQFFGPGTRLTVL.

V and J are TRBV5-6 and TRBJ2-6, with TRBD1 matching over 7 bases. CDR3 length equals 18 residues. The germline V gene encodes CDR1 SGHDT and CDR2 YYEEEE. J was trimmed by 0 bases and V by 2 bases; bases with no gene match: 8. The CDR3 protein is CASSLPGQLVSGANVLTF. CDR3 bases: TGTGCCAGCAGCTTACCGGGACAGTTAGTCTCTGGGGCCAACGTCCTGACTTTC.

The rearrangement joins TRBV7-6 to TRBJ1-3; TRBD1 is a possible D gene (5 bases). V lost 1 base to trimming and J lost 2 bases, with 9 bases between them. This CDR3 is built from 15 residues. The V gene's germline CDR1 is SGHVS and CDR2 FNYEAQ. The CDR3 reads CASSLGQSPGNTIYF. CDR3 in DNA: TGTGCCAGCAGCTTAGGACAGTCTCCTGGAAACACCATATATTTT.

The V call is TRBV7-2, the J call TRBJ2-5; 9 nucleotides agree with TRBD2. The ends lost 2 bases at V and 2 bases at J; junction bases unmatched: 3. This CDR3 is 15 amino acids long. The V gene's germline CDR1 is SGHTA and CDR2 FQGNSA. For the CDR3, the DNA is TGTGCCAGCAGCTTACTAGCGGGATCTCAAGAGACCCAGTACTTC. It yields the protein CASSLLAGSQETQYF.

CDR3 bases: TGTGCCAGCAGCCCTAGCCTGGGACAACTGAACACTGAAGCTTTCTTT. Translation gives CASSPSLGQLNTEAFF. This sequence joins TRBV7-9 and TRBJ1-1; tentative D call: TRBD1 (6 bases). The CDR3 totals 16 residues. The germline V gene has CDR1 SEHNR and CDR2 FQNEAQ (reference sequence). V gave up 5 bases and J gave up 0 bases, with 16 bases separating them.